The 28 T cell receptor beta chains reported below all come from one sample, sequenced in a study of vaccination effects on CD4 cells after COVID-19. Antigens for these TCRs are unknown. Ahead of sequencing, the ViraFEST assay grew antigen-specific CD4+ T cells using viral peptide pools. Isolating CD4+ T cells followed ten to eleven days of culture. Two-dose BNT162b2 or mRNA-1273 vaccination was given to participants. The assay was immunoSEQ multiplex PCR, and TCRdb's table has in-frame clones only and misses some. The profile shows about 25,000 clones, over 70% of them singletons. Sequenced here: CD4+ T cells from PBMCs cultured with HCoV-NL63 spike peptides, sampled after COVID-19 vaccination. The receptors shown here come from a human donor who received a COVID-19 vaccine.

The chain carries TRBV10-3 and TRBJ1-6, with D hard to call. Deletions cut 0 bases from V and 0 bases from J, with 9 bases between. Germline V gene lookup returns CDR1 ENHRY and CDR2 SYGVKD. This CDR3 has 17 residues. The CDR3: CAISESGRSSYNSPLHF. The DNA for the CDR3 is TGTGCCATCAGTGAGTCTGGCAGGAGCTCCTATAATTCACCCCTCCACTTT.

The chain recombines TRBV19 with TRBJ1-4; D is uncertain. The CDR3 covers 15 residues. V was trimmed by 3 bases and J by 5 bases, leaving 13 bases between them. The germline CDR1 and CDR2 sequences are LNHDA and SQIVND (reference sequence). In nucleotides, the CDR3 is TGTGCCAGTAGTATTCACGCCAGCCTCAATGAAAAACTGTTTTTT. Residues: CASSIHASLNEKLFF.

Only a few counts were recorded for this clone. The chain combines TRBV10-3 with TRBJ1-4; no firm D call. Germline V gene lookup returns CDR1 ENHRY and CDR2 SYGVKD. Deletions cut 0 bases from V and 1 base from J, with 0 bases between. The CDR3 is 13 residues long. The CDR3 DNA is TGTGCCATCAGTGAGTCAACTAATGAAAAACTGTTTTTT. Its translation is CAISESTNEKLFF.

The chain joins TRBV5-1 to TRBJ2-5; TRBD2 aligns across 10 bases. The germline gives CDR1 SGHRS, CDR2 YFSETQ. Losses at the gene ends were 5 bases for V and 4 bases for J; bases not matched to a gene: 5. CDR3 length: 14 residues. CDR3 coding DNA: TGCGCCAGCAGACTAGCGGGGCTTGGAGAGACCCAGTACTTC. Protein product: CASRLAGLGETQYF.

V and J are TRBV6-2 or TRBV6-3 and TRBJ1-2; D not certain. V was shortened by 5 bases and J by 13 bases, with 14 bases between the two germline ends. Germline V gives CDR1 MNHEY, CDR2 SVGEGT. The CDR3 has 11 residues. CDR3 bases: TGTGCCAGCAGTCAAACTCCGTTCGTCACCTTC. It translates to CASSQTPFVTF.

This chain joins TRBV5-1 and TRBJ1-2; 7 bases line up with TRBD1. Germline-derived CDR1 and CDR2 are SGHRS and YFSETQ. This CDR3 is built from 14 residues. J was trimmed by 3 bases and V by 4 bases; bases with no gene match: 6. The CDR3, as DNA: TGCGCCAGCAGCGCACAGGGGAGGCACTATGGCTACACCTTC. Protein product: CASSAQGRHYGYTF.

The chain uses TRBV4-2 and TRBJ1-1; the D is unclear. Per germline, CDR1 LGHNA and CDR2 YNFKEQ. The length of the CDR3 is 13 residues. Trimming took off 2 bases at V and 5 bases at J, with 9 bases between the two ends. CDR3 DNA: TGTGCCAGCAGCCAATTCCCCGGGACTGAAGCTTTCTTT. It translates to CASSQFPGTEAFF.

In this sample, this clone turned up a few times. This sequence joins TRBV30 and TRBJ1-6, with a weak D call TRBD1 (5 bases). With 3 bases removed from V and 7 bases from J, the gap between germline ends came to 10 bases. The CDR3 totals 13 residues. Per germline, CDR1 GTSNPN and CDR2 SVGIG (reference sequence). CDR3 DNA sequence: TGTGCCTGGAGGCCAGGGTGGAATTCACCCCTCCACTTT. Its protein product is CAWRPGWNSPLHF.

The chain uses TRBV28 and TRBJ1-2; 8 nucleotides match TRBD1. Germline-derived CDR1 and CDR2 are MDHEN and SYDVKM. This CDR3 is built from 12 residues. Losses at the gene ends were 6 bases for V and 8 bases for J; bases not matched to a gene: 5. DNA for the CDR3: TGTGCCAGCAGCCCGACAGGGGAAGGCTACACCTTC. Encoded protein: CASSPTGEGYTF.

V and J are TRBV5-6 and TRBJ1-5; D is perhaps TRBD1 (6 bases). CDR1 is SGHDT and CDR2 is YYEEEE in the germline V gene. The V end was cut by 2 bases, the J end by 4 bases, with 16 bases between. The CDR3 is 16 amino acids. DNA for the CDR3: TGTGCCAGCAGCTTCTTTTCCGGGGGCAAGAATCAGCCCCAGCATTTT. Translated: CASSFFSGGKNQPQHF.

V usage is TRBV20-1 and J usage is TRBJ1-2, with no clear D. Germline V gene data show CDR1 as DFQATT and CDR2 as SNEGSKA (reference sequence). The V gene lost 3 bases and the J gene lost 1 base, with 6 bases spanning the gap. The CDR3 consists of 12 residues. The DNA of the CDR3 is TGCAGTGCTAGTCGGGATAACTATGGCTACACCTTC. Amino acids: CSASRDNYGYTF.

The rearrangement links TRBV11-2 to TRBJ1-3; D is uncertain. Germline CDR1 reads SGHAT; CDR2 reads FQNNGV. Trimming cost V 5 bases and J 0 bases, with 14 bases left between them. This CDR3 comprises 16 residues. The CDR3 coding sequence is TGTGCCAGCAGCCAAGCAACGGGAATCTCTGGAAACACCATATATTTT. It encodes CASSQATGISGNTIYF. The complete variable domain, with remaining parts taken from reference TRBV11-2 and TRBJ1-3, reads EAGVAQSPRYKIIEKRQSVAFWCNPISGHATLYWYQQILGQGPKLLIQFQNNGVVDDSQLPKDRFSAERLKGVDSTLKIQPAKLEDSAVYLCASSQATGISGNTIYFGEGSWLTVV.

The V and J genes are TRBV6-5 and TRBJ2-2, with TRBD1 as a possible D gene (5 bases). The CDR3 spans 14 residues. Looked up from germline, CDR1 is MNHEY and CDR2 is SVGAGI. V was clipped by 6 bases and J by 1 base, with 9 bases between them. Here the CDR3 DNA reads TGTGCCAGCAGATGGCAGGGGAACACCGGGGAGCTGTTTTTT. It specifies CASRWQGNTGELFF.

This clone was picked up a small number of times. Written as DNA, the CDR3 is TGCGCCAGCAGCTTGGGGACAGGCCATTCACCCCTCCACTTT. This translates into CASSLGTGHSPLHF. The chain recombines TRBV5-1 with TRBJ1-6; 7 positions agree with TRBD1. The CDR3 sequence is 14 residues long. The V segment lost 0 bases and the J segment 8 bases; nucleotides outside the gene matches: 2. Germline V lookup: CDR1 SGHRS, CDR2 YFSETQ.

The chain employs TRBV2 and TRBJ2-6; D gene unclear. Trimming left V 10 bases short and J 0 bases short, with 4 bases between. Germline V gene sequence: CDR1 SNHLY, CDR2 FYNNEI. CDR3 length equals 12 residues. DNA of the CDR3: TGTGCCAAAAACTCTGGGGCCAACGTCCTGACTTTC. Translating gives CAKNSGANVLTF.

The chain couples TRBV6-5 to TRBJ1-2, with D tentatively TRBD1 (5 bases). The CDR3 runs 12 residues. Germline lookup yields CDR1 MNHEY and CDR2 SVGAGI. Trimming removed 6 bases from V and 4 bases from J, with 9 bases in between. CDR3: CASSPQGYGYTF. The CDR3 DNA follows: TGTGCCAGCAGCCCCCAGGGCTATGGCTACACCTTC.

In this sample, this clone turned up a few times. The rearrangement joins TRBV5-4 to TRBJ2-2; 8 nucleotides line up with TRBD1. Germline V CDR1 and CDR2: SGHNT, YYREEE (reference sequence). CDR3 length: 16 amino acids. J was trimmed by 6 bases and V by 4 bases; bases with no gene match: 11. In nucleotides, the CDR3 is TGTGCCAGCAGCCTGGTCGGACAGGGAATTGCCGGGGAGCTGTTTTTT. Protein: CASSLVGQGIAGELFF.

This clone appeared a few times. The rearrangement uses TRBV2 and TRBJ2-3; D gene unclear. This CDR3 comprises 13 residues. CDR1 SNHLY and CDR2 FYNNEI come from the germline V gene. The V end lost 5 bases, the J end lost 2 bases, and 8 bases lay between the germline ends. The CDR3 DNA reads as TGTGCCAGCAGTCCGCCCTTCACAGATACGCAGTATTTT. Its protein product is CASSPPFTDTQYF.

V usage is TRBV5-1 and J usage is TRBJ2-7; D perhaps matches TRBD1 (5 bases). Trimming left V 5 bases short and J 0 bases short, with 12 bases between. CDR1 is SGHRS and CDR2 is YFSETQ in the germline V gene. The CDR3 spans 14 residues. CDR3 nucleotide sequence: TGCGCCAGCAGAGCCGTTGGGGCCTCCTACGAGCAGTACTTC. Its protein is CASRAVGASYEQYF.

The rearrangement links TRBV12-5 to TRBJ2-1; weak D call: TRBD2 (6 bases). The CDR3 is made up of 16 amino acids. Per germline, CDR1 LGHNT and CDR2 FRNRAP. Trimming took 0 bases from V and 7 from J, leaving 16 bases between them. The CDR3 sequence is CASGLVRDSGWNEQFF. The DNA of the CDR3 is TGTGCTAGTGGTTTGGTACGGGATAGCGGTTGGAATGAGCAGTTCTTC.

This clone has only a few counts. The chain couples TRBV14 to TRBJ1-3; D unclear. From germline, CDR1 is SGHDN and CDR2 FVKESK. The V gene lost 1 base and the J gene lost 0 bases, with 7 bases spanning the gap. CDR3 length: 15 residues. The CDR3 nucleotides read TGTGCCAGCAGCCAAGTGGCGGCCTCTGGAAACACCATATATTTT. It specifies CASSQVAASGNTIYF.

The chain uses TRBV5-1 and TRBJ2-3, with a tentative D call TRBD1 (5 bases). V lost 0 bases and J lost 5, with 7 bases in between. The CDR3 runs 13 residues. Per germline, CDR1 SGHRS and CDR2 YFSETQ. The CDR3 is CASSLARGDTQYF. In DNA, the CDR3 is TGCGCCAGCAGCTTGGCTAGGGGAGATACGCAGTATTTT. Full variable domain (remainder filled in from reference TRBV5-1 and TRBJ2-3): KAGVTQTPRYLIKTRGQQVTLSCSPISGHRSVSWYQQTPGQGLQFLFEYFSETQRNKGNFPGRFSGRQFSNSRSEMNVSTLELGDSALYLCASSLARGDTQYFGPGTRLTVL.

This clone is a singleton in its sample. The genes are TRBV14 and TRBJ2-7; D possibly corresponds to TRBD1 (6 bases). V was pared by 7 bases and J by 2 bases, with 39 bases between. Germline CDR1 is SGHDN and CDR2 is FVKESK. CDR3 size: 22 residues. This chain's CDR3 is CASIDVDLGQPGPNPDTYEQYF. DNA for the CDR3: TGTGCCAGCATCGACGTGGACTTAGGACAGCCGGGACCCAACCCCGATACCTACGAGCAGTACTTC.

This clone was seen just once. The J gene is TRBJ2-7, the V gene TRBV6-5; TRBD2 might be the D (6 bases). The CDR3 is 14 amino acids. Germline CDR1 is MNHEY and CDR2 is SVGAGI. Trimming stripped 6 bases from V and 6 bases from J, with 18 bases between. The CDR3 spells CASRPSGGDPEQYF. CDR3 sequence (DNA): TGTGCCAGCAGACCCAGCGGAGGGGACCCCGAGCAGTACTTC.

This chain links TRBV12-3 or TRBV12-4 with TRBJ1-5, with 7 positions matching TRBD1. V lost 6 bases to trimming and J lost 7 bases; unmatched junction nucleotides: 6. The CDR3 sequence is 13 residues long. Here the CDR3 DNA reads TGTGCCAGCAGCCTATCAGGGGGGCAGCCCCAGCATTTT. Protein: CASSLSGGQPQHF.

V and J are TRBV21-1 and TRBJ1-5. TRBV21-1 is marked as a pseudogene. The CDR3 runs 15 residues. The CDR3 DNA reads as TGTGCCACTAGGGATACAGACGGGAGCAATCAGCCCCAGCATTTT. It yields the protein CATRDTDGSNQPQHF.

This clone has more than one count but fewer than ten. This sequence joins TRBV3-1 (or the pseudogene TRBV3-2) and TRBJ2-2, with D perhaps TRBD1 or TRBD2 (5 bases each). From germline, CDR1 is LGHDT and CDR2 YNNKEL (reference sequence). The CDR3 length is 17 residues. Trimming left V 1 base short and J 5 bases short, with 17 bases between. The CDR3 coding sequence is TGTGCCAGCAGCCAAGCGGGTGCAGGGAGAAGTACCGGGGAGCTGTTTTTT. Translation gives CASSQAGAGRSTGELFF.

The V gene is TRBV7-8, the J gene TRBJ1-2, with TRBD1 as a possible D gene (6 bases). Trimming pared 5 bases from V and 4 bases from J, leaving 11 bases between. This CDR3 has 13 residues. In germline, CDR1 is SGHVS, CDR2 FQNEAQ. This CDR3 reads CASSVDRLYGYTF. The CDR3 nucleotides are TGTGCCAGCAGCGTAGACAGGCTCTATGGCTACACCTTC.